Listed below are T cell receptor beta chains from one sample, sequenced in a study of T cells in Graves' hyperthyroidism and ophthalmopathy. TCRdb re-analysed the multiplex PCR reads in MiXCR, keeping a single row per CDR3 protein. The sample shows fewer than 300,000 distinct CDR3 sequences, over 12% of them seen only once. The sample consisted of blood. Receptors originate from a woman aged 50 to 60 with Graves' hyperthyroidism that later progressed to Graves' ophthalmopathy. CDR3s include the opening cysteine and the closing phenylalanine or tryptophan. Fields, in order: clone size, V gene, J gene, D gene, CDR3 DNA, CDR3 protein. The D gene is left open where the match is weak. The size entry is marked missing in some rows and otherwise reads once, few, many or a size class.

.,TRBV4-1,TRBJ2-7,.,TGCGCCAGCAGCCAAGTCGGAGCAGGGCCCGAGCAGTACTTC,CASSQVGAGPEQYF
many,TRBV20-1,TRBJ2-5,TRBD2,TGCAGTGCTCGACCGGGCGGGAGCTGGCAAGAGACCCAGTACTTC,CSARPGGSWQETQYF
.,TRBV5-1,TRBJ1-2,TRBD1,TGCGCCAGCAGAGAACGACAGGGGGCGCGCGGCTATGGCTACACCTTC,CASRERQGARGYGYTF
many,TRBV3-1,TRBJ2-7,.,TGTGCCAGCAGCCAAGATCTCCAGAATGAGCAGTACTTC,CASSQDLQNEQYF
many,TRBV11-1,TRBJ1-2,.,TGTGCCAGCAGCCCCGACACTTCTGGCTACACCTTC,CASSPDTSGYTF
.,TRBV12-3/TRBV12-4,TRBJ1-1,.,TGTGCCAGCAGTTTTTTCGGACGGGTGAACACTGAAGCTTTCTTT,CASSFFGRVNTEAFF
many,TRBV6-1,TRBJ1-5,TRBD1,TGTGCCAGCACGACAGGGGAAGCCAATCAGCCCCAGCATTTT,CASTTGEANQPQHF
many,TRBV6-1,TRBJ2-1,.,TGTGTCTCTAGAGGAGGGGGGTACAATGAGCAGTTCTTC,CVSRGGGYNEQFF
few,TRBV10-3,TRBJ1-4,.,TGTGCCATCAGTGACCCCCAGGGAGCGGGAGAAAAACTGTTTTTT,CAISDPQGAGEKLFF
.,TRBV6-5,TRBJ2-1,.,TGTGCCAGCAGTTTAGGGTATCCGAGGAATGAGCAGTTCTTC,CASSLGYPRNEQFF
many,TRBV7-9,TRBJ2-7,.,TGTGCCAGCAGCTTAAGCGGGTCCGGAAGACGAGAGCAGTACTTC,CASSLSGSGRREQYF
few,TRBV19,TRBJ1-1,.,TGTGCCAGTAGTATCGGACTCAGAAGGACTGAAGCTTTCTTT,CASSIGLRRTEAFF
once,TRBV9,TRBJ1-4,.,TGTGCCAGCAGCGTAGGGAACATCGAAAAACTGTTTTTT,CASSVGNIEKLFF